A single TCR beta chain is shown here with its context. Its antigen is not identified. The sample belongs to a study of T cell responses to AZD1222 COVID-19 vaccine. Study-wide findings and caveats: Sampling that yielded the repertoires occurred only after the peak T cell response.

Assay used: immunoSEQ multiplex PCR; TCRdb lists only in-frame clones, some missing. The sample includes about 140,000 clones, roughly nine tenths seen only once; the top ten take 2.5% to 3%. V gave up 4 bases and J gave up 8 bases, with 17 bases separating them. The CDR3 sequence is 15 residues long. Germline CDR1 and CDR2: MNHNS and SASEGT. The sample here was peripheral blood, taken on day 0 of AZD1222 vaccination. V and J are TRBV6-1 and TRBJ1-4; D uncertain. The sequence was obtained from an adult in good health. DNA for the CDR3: TGTGCCAGCAGTGGAGCCGCCGCCCGACGGGAAAAACTGTTTTTT. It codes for CASSGAAARREKLFF.